The clone carrying this TCR beta chain has a handful of counts. The antigen remains undetermined. The identical CDR3 is also encoded by other nucleotide sequences in the sample. The source of the sample is a study of shared clonotypes between healthy human individuals. General study points: When compared with the clonotypes that were shared by all four sorted-subset donors, the non-shared clonotypes turned out to have lower generation probabilities.

Each sample came from a Caucasian adult donor living in Nashville, Tennessee. Using immunoSEQ multiplex PCR, the repertoire was profiled, and TCRdb retains in-frame clones only, with some absent. The sample holds about a million clones, around 74% seen once. Germline CDR1 and CDR2: MDHEN and SYDVKM. V trimming: 2 bases; J trimming: 5 bases; junction bases outside the gene matches: 2. The length of the CDR3 is 14 residues. The receptor's source is a man between 18 and 29 years old in good health. Material: memory CD4+ T cells sorted from blood. The subset was: CD45RA-negative fraction. The chain couples TRBV28 to TRBJ2-5; 10 positions agree with TRBD2. The CDR3 reads CASSLSGGAETQYF. In DNA, the CDR3 is TGTGCCAGCAGTTTAAGCGGGGGGGCTGAGACCCAGTACTTC.